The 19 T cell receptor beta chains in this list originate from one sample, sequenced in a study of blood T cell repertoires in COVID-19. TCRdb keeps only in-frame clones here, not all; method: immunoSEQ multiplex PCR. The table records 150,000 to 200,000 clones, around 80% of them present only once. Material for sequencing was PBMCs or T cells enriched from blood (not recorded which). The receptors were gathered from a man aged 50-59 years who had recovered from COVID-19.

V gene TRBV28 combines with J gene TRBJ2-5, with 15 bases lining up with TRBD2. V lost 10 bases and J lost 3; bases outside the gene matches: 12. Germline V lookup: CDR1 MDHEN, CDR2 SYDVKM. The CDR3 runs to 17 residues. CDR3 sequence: CATSSGTSGGWEETQYF. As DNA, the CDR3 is TGTGCCACCTCATCCGGGACTAGCGGGGGGTGGGAAGAGACCCAGTACTTC. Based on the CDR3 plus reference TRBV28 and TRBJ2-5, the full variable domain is DVKVTQSSRYLVKRTGEKVFLECVQDMDHENMFWYRQDPGLGLRLIYFSYDVKMKEKGDIPEGYSVSREKKERFSLILESASTNQTSMYLCATSSGTSGGWEETQYFGPGTRLLVL.

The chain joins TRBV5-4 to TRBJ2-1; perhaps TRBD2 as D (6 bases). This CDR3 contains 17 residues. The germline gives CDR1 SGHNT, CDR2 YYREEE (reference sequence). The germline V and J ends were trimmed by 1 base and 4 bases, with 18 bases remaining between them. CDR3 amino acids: CASSLLSGSGGYNEQFF. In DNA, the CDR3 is TGTGCCAGCAGCTTGCTCTCGGGGTCCGGGGGTTACAATGAGCAGTTCTTC.

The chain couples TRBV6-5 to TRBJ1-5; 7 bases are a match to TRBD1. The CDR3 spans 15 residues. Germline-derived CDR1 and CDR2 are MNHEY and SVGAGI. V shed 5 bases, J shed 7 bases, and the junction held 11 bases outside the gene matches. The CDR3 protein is CASSHRQGQGQPQHF. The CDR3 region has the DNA TGTGCCAGCAGTCATAGACAGGGTCAAGGCCAGCCCCAGCATTTT.

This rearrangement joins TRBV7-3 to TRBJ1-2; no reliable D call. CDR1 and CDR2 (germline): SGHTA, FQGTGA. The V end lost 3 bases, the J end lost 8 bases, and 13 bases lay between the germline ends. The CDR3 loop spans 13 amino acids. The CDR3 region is CASSFEGRIGYTF. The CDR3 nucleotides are TGTGCCAGCAGCTTCGAGGGTAGGATAGGCTACACCTTC.

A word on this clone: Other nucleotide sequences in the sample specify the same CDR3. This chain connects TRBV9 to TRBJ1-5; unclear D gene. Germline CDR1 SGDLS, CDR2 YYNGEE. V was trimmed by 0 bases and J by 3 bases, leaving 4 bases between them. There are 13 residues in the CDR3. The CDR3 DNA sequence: TGTGCCAGCAGCGTAGGCGACAATCAGCCCCAGCATTTT. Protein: CASSVGDNQPQHF.

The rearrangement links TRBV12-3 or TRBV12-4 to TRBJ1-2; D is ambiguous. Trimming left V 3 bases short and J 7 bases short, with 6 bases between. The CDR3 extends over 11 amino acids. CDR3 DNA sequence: TGTGCCAGCAGTTTCAGTGGTGGCTACACCTTC. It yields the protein CASSFSGGYTF.

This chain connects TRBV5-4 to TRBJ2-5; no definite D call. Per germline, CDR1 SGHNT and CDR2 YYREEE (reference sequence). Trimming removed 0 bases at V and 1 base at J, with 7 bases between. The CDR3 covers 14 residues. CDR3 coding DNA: TGTGCCAGCAGCTTGGTGGCAACCCAAGAGACCCAGTACTTC. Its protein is CASSLVATQETQYF. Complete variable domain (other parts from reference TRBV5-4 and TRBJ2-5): ETGVTQSPTHLIKTRGQQVTLRCSSQSGHNTVSWYQQALGQGPQFIFQYYREEENGRGNFPPRFSGLQFPNYSSELNVNALELDDSALYLCASSLVATQETQYFGPGTRLLVL.

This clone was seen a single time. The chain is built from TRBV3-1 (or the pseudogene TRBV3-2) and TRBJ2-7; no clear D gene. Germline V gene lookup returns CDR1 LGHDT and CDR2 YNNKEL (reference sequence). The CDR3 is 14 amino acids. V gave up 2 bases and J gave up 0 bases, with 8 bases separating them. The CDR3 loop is CASSQTVSSYEQYF. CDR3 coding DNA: TGTGCCAGCAGCCAAACCGTGAGCTCCTACGAGCAGTACTTC.

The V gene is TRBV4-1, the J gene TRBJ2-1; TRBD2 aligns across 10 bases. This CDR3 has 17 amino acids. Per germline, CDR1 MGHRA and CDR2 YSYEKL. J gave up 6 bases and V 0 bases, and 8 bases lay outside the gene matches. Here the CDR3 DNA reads TGCGCCAGCAGCCAAGACCCCCCAGCGGGGGGGCTCAATGAGCAGTTCTTC. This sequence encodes CASSQDPPAGGLNEQFF.

This chain's CDR3 is CASSARYGYTF. The CDR3 coding sequence is TGTGCCAGCAGCGCCAGATATGGCTACACCTTC. This chain joins TRBV28 and TRBJ1-2; D is undetermined. CDR1 and CDR2 (germline): MDHEN, SYDVKM. The CDR3 length is 11 residues. V was clipped by 6 bases and J by 5 bases, with 7 bases between them.

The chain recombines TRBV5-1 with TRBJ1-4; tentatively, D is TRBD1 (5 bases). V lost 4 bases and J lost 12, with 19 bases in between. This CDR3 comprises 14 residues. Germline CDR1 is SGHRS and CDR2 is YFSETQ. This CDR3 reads CASSPAPDRGELFF. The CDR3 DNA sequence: TGCGCCAGCAGCCCCGCCCCTGACAGAGGAGAACTGTTTTTT.

The CDR3 spells CASSGRELGTGELFF. The CDR3 bases are TGTGCCAGCAGTGGCAGGGAATTAGGGACCGGGGAGCTGTTTTTT. The V and J genes are TRBV2 and TRBJ2-2; TRBD1 might be the D (5 bases). This CDR3 spans 15 amino acids. Per the germline V gene, CDR1 is SNHLY and CDR2 is FYNNEI. Trimming took 4 bases from V and 5 from J, leaving 14 bases between them.

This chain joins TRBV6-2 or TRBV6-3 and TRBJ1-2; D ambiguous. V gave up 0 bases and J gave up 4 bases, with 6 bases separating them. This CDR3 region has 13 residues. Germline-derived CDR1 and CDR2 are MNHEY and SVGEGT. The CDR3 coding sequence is TGTGCCAGCAGTTACTCGAGGGTCTATGGCTACACCTTC. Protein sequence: CASSYSRVYGYTF.

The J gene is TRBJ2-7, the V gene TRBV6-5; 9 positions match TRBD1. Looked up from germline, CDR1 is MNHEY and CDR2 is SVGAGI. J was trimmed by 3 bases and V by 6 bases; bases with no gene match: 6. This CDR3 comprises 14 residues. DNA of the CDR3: TGTGCCAGCAGGCTACAGGGGGCCTACTACGAGCAGTACTTC. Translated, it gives CASRLQGAYYEQYF.

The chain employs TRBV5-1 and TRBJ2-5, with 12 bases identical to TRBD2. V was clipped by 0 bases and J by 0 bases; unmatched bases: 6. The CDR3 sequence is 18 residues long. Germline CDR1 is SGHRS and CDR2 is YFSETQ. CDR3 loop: CASSLVPSGGAYQETQYF. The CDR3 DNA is TGCGCCAGCAGCTTGGTCCCTAGCGGGGGGGCGTACCAAGAGACCCAGTACTTC. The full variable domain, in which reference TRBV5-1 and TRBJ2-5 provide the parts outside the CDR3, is KAGVTQTPRYLIKTRGQQVTLSCSPISGHRSVSWYQQTPGQGLQFLFEYFSETQRNKGNFPGRFSGRQFSNSRSEMNVSTLELGDSALYLCASSLVPSGGAYQETQYFGPGTRLLVL.

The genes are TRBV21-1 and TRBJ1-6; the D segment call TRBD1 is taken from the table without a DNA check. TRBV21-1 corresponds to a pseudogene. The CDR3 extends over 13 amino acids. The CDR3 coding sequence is TGTGCCAGCAGCATTGACAATAATTCACCCCTCCACTTT. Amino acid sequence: CASSIDNNSPLHF.

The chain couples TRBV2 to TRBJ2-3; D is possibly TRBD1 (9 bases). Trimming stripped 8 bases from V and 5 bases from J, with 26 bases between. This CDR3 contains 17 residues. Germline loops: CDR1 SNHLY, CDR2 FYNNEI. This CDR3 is CASRDRVYPGGGDTQYF. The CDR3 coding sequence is TGTGCCAGCCGGGACAGGGTGTATCCGGGGGGGGGAGATACGCAGTATTTT.

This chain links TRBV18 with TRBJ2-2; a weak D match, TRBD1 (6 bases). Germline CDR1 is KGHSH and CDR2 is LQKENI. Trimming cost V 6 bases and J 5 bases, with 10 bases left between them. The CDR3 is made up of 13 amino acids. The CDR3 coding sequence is TGTGCCAGCTCGCAACAGGGAACCGGGGAGCTGTTTTTT. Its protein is CASSQQGTGELFF.

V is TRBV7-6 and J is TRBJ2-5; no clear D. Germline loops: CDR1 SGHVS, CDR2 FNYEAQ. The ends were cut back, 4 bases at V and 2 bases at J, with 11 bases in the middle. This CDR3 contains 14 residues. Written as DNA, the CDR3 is TGTGCCAGCAGCTCGCCGACTCTGCAAGAGACCCAGTACTTC. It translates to CASSSPTLQETQYF.